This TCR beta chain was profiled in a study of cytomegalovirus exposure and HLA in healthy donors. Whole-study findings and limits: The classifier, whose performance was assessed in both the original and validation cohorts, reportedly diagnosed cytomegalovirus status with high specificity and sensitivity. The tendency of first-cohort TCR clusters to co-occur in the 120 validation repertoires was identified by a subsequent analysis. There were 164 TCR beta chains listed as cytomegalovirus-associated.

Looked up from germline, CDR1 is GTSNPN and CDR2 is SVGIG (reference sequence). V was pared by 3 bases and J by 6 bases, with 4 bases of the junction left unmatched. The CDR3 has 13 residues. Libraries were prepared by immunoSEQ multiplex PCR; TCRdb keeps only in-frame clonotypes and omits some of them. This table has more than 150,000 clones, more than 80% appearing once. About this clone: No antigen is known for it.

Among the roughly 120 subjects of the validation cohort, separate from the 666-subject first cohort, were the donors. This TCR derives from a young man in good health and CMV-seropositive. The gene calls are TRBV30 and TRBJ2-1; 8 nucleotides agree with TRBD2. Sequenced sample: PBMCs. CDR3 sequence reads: CAWRLAGFNEQFF. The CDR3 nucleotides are TGTGCCTGGAGATTAGCGGGGTTCAATGAGCAGTTCTTC.